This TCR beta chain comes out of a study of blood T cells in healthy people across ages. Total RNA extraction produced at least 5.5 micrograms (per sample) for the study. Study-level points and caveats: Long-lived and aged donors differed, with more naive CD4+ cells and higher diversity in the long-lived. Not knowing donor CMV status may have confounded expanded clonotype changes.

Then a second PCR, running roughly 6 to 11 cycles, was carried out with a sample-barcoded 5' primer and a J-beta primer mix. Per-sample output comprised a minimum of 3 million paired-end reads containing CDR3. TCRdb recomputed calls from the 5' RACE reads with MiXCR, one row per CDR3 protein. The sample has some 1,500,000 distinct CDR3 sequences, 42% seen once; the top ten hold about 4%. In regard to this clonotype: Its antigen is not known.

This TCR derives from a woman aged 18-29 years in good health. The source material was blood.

CDR3 residues: CSAGVRNTEAFF. CDR3 in DNA: TGCAGTGCTGGGGTCAGAAACACTGAAGCTTTCTTT. This rearrangement joins TRBV20-1 to TRBJ1-1; D is unresolved. V gave up 5 bases and J gave up 2 bases, with 9 bases separating them. CDR3 size: 12 residues. Per the germline V gene, CDR1 is DFQATT and CDR2 is SNEGSKA (reference sequence).